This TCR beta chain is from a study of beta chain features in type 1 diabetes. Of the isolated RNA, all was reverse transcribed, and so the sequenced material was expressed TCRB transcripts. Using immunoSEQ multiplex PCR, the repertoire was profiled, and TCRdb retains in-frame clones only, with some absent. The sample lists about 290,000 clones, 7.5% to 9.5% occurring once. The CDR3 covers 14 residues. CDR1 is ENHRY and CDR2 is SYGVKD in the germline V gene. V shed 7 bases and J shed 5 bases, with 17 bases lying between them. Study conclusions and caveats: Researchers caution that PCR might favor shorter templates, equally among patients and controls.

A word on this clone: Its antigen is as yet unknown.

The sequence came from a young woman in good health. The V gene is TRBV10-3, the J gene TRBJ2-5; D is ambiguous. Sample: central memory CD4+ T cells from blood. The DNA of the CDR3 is TGTGCCATCACCCCAGGCGGCAGCACCGAGACCCAGTACTTC. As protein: CAITPGGSTETQYF.